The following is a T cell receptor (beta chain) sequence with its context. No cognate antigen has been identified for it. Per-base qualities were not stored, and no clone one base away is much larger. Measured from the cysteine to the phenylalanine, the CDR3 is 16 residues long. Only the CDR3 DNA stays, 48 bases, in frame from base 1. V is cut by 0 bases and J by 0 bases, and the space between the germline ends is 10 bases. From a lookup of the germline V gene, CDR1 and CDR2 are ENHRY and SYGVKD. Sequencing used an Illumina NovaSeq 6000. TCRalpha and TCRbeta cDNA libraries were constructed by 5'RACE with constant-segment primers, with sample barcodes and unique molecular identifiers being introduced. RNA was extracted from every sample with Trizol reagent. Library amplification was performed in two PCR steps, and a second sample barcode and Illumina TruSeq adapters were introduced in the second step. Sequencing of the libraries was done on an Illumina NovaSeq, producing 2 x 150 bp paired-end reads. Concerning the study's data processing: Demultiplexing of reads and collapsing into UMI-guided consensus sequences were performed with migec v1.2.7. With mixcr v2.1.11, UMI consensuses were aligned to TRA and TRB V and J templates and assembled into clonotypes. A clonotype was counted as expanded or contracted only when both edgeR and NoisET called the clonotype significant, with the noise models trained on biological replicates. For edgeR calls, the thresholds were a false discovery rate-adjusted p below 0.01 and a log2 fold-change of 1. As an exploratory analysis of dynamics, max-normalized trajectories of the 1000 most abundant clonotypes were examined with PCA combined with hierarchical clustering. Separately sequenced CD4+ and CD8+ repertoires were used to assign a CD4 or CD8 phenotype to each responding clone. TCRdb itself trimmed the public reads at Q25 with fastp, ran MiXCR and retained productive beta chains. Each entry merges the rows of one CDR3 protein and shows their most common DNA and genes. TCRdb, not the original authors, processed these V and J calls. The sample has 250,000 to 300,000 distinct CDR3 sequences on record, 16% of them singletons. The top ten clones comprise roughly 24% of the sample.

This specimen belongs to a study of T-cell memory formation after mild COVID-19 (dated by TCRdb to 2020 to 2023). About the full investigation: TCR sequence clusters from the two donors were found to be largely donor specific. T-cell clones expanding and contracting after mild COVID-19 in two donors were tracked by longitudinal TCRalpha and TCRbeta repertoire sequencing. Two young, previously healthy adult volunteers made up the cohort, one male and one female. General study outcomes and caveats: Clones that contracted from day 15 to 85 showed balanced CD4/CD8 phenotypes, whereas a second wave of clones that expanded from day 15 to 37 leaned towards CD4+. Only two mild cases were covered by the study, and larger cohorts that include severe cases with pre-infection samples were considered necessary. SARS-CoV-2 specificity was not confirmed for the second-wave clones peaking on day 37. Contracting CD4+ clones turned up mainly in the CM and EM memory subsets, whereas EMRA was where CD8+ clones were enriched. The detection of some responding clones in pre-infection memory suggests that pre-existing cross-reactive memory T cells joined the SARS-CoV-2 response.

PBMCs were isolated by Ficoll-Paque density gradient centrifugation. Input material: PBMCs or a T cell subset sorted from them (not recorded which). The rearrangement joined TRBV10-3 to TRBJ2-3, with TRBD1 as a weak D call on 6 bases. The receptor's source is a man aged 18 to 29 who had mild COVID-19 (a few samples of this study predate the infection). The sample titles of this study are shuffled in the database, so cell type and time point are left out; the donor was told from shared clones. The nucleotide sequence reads TGTGCCATCAGTGAGTCTACAGGGTCTAGCACAGATACGCAGTATTTT. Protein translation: CAISESTGSSTDTQYF.